The rows below give T cell receptor beta chains drawn from one sample of a study of shared clonotypes between healthy human individuals. The data were produced by immunoSEQ multiplex PCR, yet TCRdb's version contains in-frame clones alone and is incomplete. This sample yields about 680,000 clones, of which 55% to 85% are seen a single time; roughly 1.9% belongs to the top ten. The sequenced sample consisted of memory CD4+ T cells sorted from blood. These receptors came from a woman aged 30 to 39 in good health. Both conserved end residues are part of each CDR3. A D gene is named only where the DNA matches it firmly. Size is omitted from some rows. Given values are once, few, many or a class for expanded clones.

CDR3 protein: CASSARLAGVGEQFF
CDR3 DNA: TGTGCCAGCAGCGCCCGACTAGCGGGGGTGGGGGAGCAGTTCTTC
J gene: TRBJ2-1
V gene: TRBV9
D gene: TRBD2
clone size: .

CDR3 protein: CASSRPLGALGSLNYGYTF
CDR3 DNA: TGTGCCAGCAGTCGCCCCTTGGGGGCCCTCGGGTCCCTTAACTATGGCTACACCTTC
J gene: TRBJ1-2
V gene: TRBV28
D gene: .
clone size: .

CDR3 protein: CASSHRSGGTGYTF
CDR3 DNA: TGTGCCAGCAGCCACCGGTCGGGGGGTACTGGCTACACCTTC
J gene: TRBJ1-2
V gene: TRBV4-2
D gene: .
clone size: .

CDR3 protein: CSASTWNEQFF
CDR3 DNA: TGCAGTGCTAGTACTTGGAATGAGCAGTTCTTC
J gene: TRBJ2-1
V gene: TRBV20-1
D gene: .
clone size: once

CDR3 protein: CATYRTAGETQYF
CDR3 DNA: TGTGCCACATATCGGACCGCCGGGGAGACCCAGTACTTC
J gene: TRBJ2-5
V gene: TRBV28
D gene: .
clone size: .

CDR3 protein: CASSSYRDTGELFF
CDR3 DNA: TGTGCCAGCAGCTCATACCGAGACACCGGGGAGCTGTTTTTT
J gene: TRBJ2-2
V gene: TRBV7-9
D gene: .
clone size: .

CDR3 protein: CASSFSSSYNEQFF
CDR3 DNA: TGTGCCAGCAGCTTTTCGAGCTCCTACAATGAGCAGTTCTTC
J gene: TRBJ2-1
V gene: TRBV7-8
D gene: .
clone size: .

CDR3 protein: CASSNERTGVLYGYTF
CDR3 DNA: TGTGCCAGCAGCAATGAACGGACAGGGGTCCTCTATGGCTACACCTTC
J gene: TRBJ1-2
V gene: TRBV21-1
D gene: .
clone size: .

CDR3 protein: CASSFITGRGETQYF
CDR3 DNA: TGCGCCAGCAGCTTTATAACAGGGAGGGGAGAGACCCAGTACTTC
J gene: TRBJ2-5
V gene: TRBV5-1
D gene: .
clone size: .

CDR3 protein: CASRVERPGELFF
CDR3 DNA: TGTGCCAGTAGAGTAGAAAGGCCCGGGGAGCTGTTTTTT
J gene: TRBJ2-2
V gene: TRBV19
D gene: .
clone size: few

CDR3 protein: CASSYRREGTDTQYF
CDR3 DNA: TGTGCCAGCAGTTATCGGCGGGAGGGTACAGATACGCAGTATTTT
J gene: TRBJ2-3
V gene: TRBV6-5
D gene: TRBD2
clone size: .

CDR3 protein: CASSQPGGRDYEQYF
CDR3 DNA: TGCGCCAGCAGCCAACCTGGGGGTCGGGACTACGAGCAGTACTTC
J gene: TRBJ2-7
V gene: TRBV4-1
D gene: .
clone size: .

CDR3 protein: CASSVGGRDEQFF
CDR3 DNA: TGTGCCAGCAGCGTTGGGGGCCGAGATGAGCAGTTCTTC
J gene: TRBJ2-1
V gene: TRBV9
D gene: .
clone size: .

CDR3 protein: CASSFDDGNQPQHF
CDR3 DNA: TGTGCCAGCAGCTTTGACGATGGCAATCAGCCCCAGCATTTT
J gene: TRBJ1-5
V gene: TRBV7-8
D gene: .
clone size: few

CDR3 protein: CASSYTSGGYNEQFF
CDR3 DNA: TGCGCCAGCAGCTATACTAGCGGGGGGTACAATGAGCAGTTCTTC
J gene: TRBJ2-1
V gene: TRBV5-1
D gene: TRBD2
clone size: .

CDR3 protein: CAWSQGTGGDQPQHF
CDR3 DNA: TGTGCCTGGAGCCAAGGGACAGGGGGAGATCAGCCCCAGCATTTT
J gene: TRBJ1-5
V gene: TRBV30
D gene: TRBD1
clone size: .

CDR3 protein: CASSQGWWYTEAFF
CDR3 DNA: TGTGCCAGCAGCCAAGGTTGGTGGTACACTGAAGCTTTCTTT
J gene: TRBJ1-1
V gene: TRBV14
D gene: .
clone size: .

CDR3 protein: CASSYRGLQYF
CDR3 DNA: TGTGCCAGCAGTTACAGGGGTTTGCAGTACTTC
J gene: TRBJ2-7
V gene: TRBV2
D gene: TRBD1
clone size: .

CDR3 protein: CASSARTVDDEKLFF
CDR3 DNA: TGTGCCAGCAGTGCTCGGACCGTTGACGATGAAAAACTGTTTTTT
J gene: TRBJ1-4
V gene: TRBV25-1
D gene: .
clone size: .

CDR3 protein: CASSLRFGGELMGHEQYF
CDR3 DNA: TGTGCCAGCAGTTTAAGATTTGGCGGGGAGCTCATGGGCCACGAGCAGTACTTC
J gene: TRBJ2-7
V gene: TRBV28
D gene: .
clone size: .

CDR3 protein: CASSFSVGSYNEQFF
CDR3 DNA: TGCGCCAGCAGCTTTAGTGTGGGCTCCTACAATGAGCAGTTCTTC
J gene: TRBJ2-1
V gene: TRBV5-1
D gene: .
clone size: few

CDR3 protein: CAISEMDRDAQPQHF
CDR3 DNA: TGTGCCATCAGTGAAATGGACAGGGACGCTCAGCCCCAGCATTTT
J gene: TRBJ1-5
V gene: TRBV10-3
D gene: TRBD1
clone size: .

CDR3 protein: CASSPILNTGELFF
CDR3 DNA: TGTGCCAGTAGTCCCATCCTAAACACCGGGGAGCTGTTTTTT
J gene: TRBJ2-2
V gene: TRBV19
D gene: .
clone size: few

CDR3 protein: CASSRDRGNEKLFF
CDR3 DNA: TGTGCCAGCTCACGAGACAGGGGAAATGAAAAACTGTTTTTT
J gene: TRBJ1-4
V gene: TRBV18
D gene: TRBD1
clone size: .

CDR3 protein: CASSPPGSSYNEQFF
CDR3 DNA: TGTGCCAGCAGCCCCCCTGGTTCCTCCTACAATGAGCAGTTCTTC
J gene: TRBJ2-1
V gene: TRBV7-9
D gene: .
clone size: .

CDR3 protein: CASSLERINEKLFF
CDR3 DNA: TGCGCCAGCAGCTTGGAACGGATTAATGAAAAACTGTTTTTT
J gene: TRBJ1-4
V gene: TRBV5-1
D gene: .
clone size: .

CDR3 protein: CASSFGARENDEQYF
CDR3 DNA: TGCGCCAGCAGCTTTGGGGCCAGGGAAAACGACGAGCAGTACTTC
J gene: TRBJ2-7
V gene: TRBV5-1
D gene: .
clone size: few

CDR3 protein: CASSPITADREDGYTF
CDR3 DNA: TGTGCCAGCAGTCCTATTACTGCGGACAGGGAGGATGGCTACACCTTC
J gene: TRBJ1-2
V gene: TRBV28
D gene: TRBD1
clone size: .

CDR3 protein: CAISEYLGRGTEAFF
CDR3 DNA: TGTGCCATCAGTGAGTATTTGGGCAGGGGCACTGAAGCTTTCTTT
J gene: TRBJ1-1
V gene: TRBV10-3
D gene: .
clone size: .

CDR3 protein: CASKQGQETQYF
CDR3 DNA: TGTGCCAGCAAGCAGGGGCAAGAGACCCAGTACTTC
J gene: TRBJ2-5
V gene: TRBV13
D gene: .
clone size: .

CDR3 protein: CASSQQLAGGLELDEQFF
CDR3 DNA: TGCGCCAGCAGCCAACAACTAGCGGGAGGCCTAGAGTTGGATGAGCAGTTCTTC
J gene: TRBJ2-1
V gene: TRBV4-1
D gene: TRBD2
clone size: .

CDR3 protein: CAVRTPGQPQHF
CDR3 DNA: TGTGCCGTCCGGACCCCCGGGCAGCCCCAGCATTTT
J gene: TRBJ1-5
V gene: TRBV19
D gene: .
clone size: .

CDR3 protein: CASSYSPGTNEKLFF
CDR3 DNA: TGTGCCAGCAGTTACTCGCCGGGGACTAATGAAAAACTGTTTTTT
J gene: TRBJ1-4
V gene: TRBV6-5
D gene: .
clone size: .

CDR3 protein: CASRPHLDRGGEKLFF
CDR3 DNA: TGTGCCAGCAGACCACACCTTGACAGGGGTGGGGAAAAACTGTTTTTT
J gene: TRBJ1-4
V gene: TRBV28
D gene: TRBD1
clone size: .

CDR3 protein: CASSQGTQTGTQYF
CDR3 DNA: TGCGCCAGCAGCCAGGGGACTCAAACGGGGACCCAGTACTTC
J gene: TRBJ2-5
V gene: TRBV5-1
D gene: .
clone size: .

CDR3 protein: CASSMDLAGTQYF
CDR3 DNA: TGTGCCAGTAGTATGGACCTAGCGGGGACACAGTATTTT
J gene: TRBJ2-3
V gene: TRBV19
D gene: TRBD2
clone size: once

CDR3 protein: CASSLAFAGDETQYF
CDR3 DNA: TGTGCCAGCAGCTTAGCGTTCGCGGGAGATGAGACCCAGTACTTC
J gene: TRBJ2-5
V gene: TRBV7-9
D gene: TRBD2
clone size: .

CDR3 protein: CASSLTTDYTDTQYF
CDR3 DNA: TGTGCCAGCAGCTTAACGACAGACTACACAGATACGCAGTATTTT
J gene: TRBJ2-3
V gene: TRBV7-3
D gene: .
clone size: .

CDR3 protein: CAWSVRVGASGNTIYF
CDR3 DNA: TGTGCCTGGAGTGTACGCGTCGGCGCCTCTGGAAACACCATATATTTT
J gene: TRBJ1-3
V gene: TRBV30
D gene: .
clone size: .

CDR3 protein: CASSFVRTAGARELFF
CDR3 DNA: TGCGCCAGCAGCTTCGTACGGACAGCTGGGGCCAGGGAGCTGTTTTTT
J gene: TRBJ2-2
V gene: TRBV5-1
D gene: .
clone size: once

CDR3 protein: CASSLDNTGELFF
CDR3 DNA: TGCGCCAGCAGCTTGGACAACACCGGGGAGCTGTTTTTT
J gene: TRBJ2-2
V gene: TRBV5-1
D gene: .
clone size: few

CDR3 protein: CASSTQGANYGYTF
CDR3 DNA: TGTGCCAGCAGTACACAGGGGGCGAACTATGGCTACACCTTC
J gene: TRBJ1-2
V gene: TRBV2
D gene: TRBD1
clone size: once

CDR3 protein: CASSEQGAGQPQHF
CDR3 DNA: TGTGCCAGCAGCGAACAGGGGGCAGGCCAGCCCCAGCATTTT
J gene: TRBJ1-5
V gene: TRBV4-2
D gene: TRBD1
clone size: .

CDR3 protein: CASSLRTGISHNEQFF
CDR3 DNA: TGTGCCAGCAGTCTCCGGACGGGAATTTCCCACAATGAGCAGTTCTTC
J gene: TRBJ2-1
V gene: TRBV28
D gene: .
clone size: .

CDR3 protein: CASSLRQVNQPQHF
CDR3 DNA: TGTGCCAGCAGCTTGAGGCAGGTCAATCAGCCCCAGCATTTT
J gene: TRBJ1-5
V gene: TRBV5-6
D gene: .
clone size: .

CDR3 protein: CASSTVAFGTGANVLTF
CDR3 DNA: TGCGCCAGCAGCACAGTGGCCTTCGGGACTGGGGCCAACGTCCTGACTTTC
J gene: TRBJ2-6
V gene: TRBV5-1
D gene: .
clone size: few

CDR3 protein: CASIMTGAVGELFF
CDR3 DNA: TGTGCCAGCATCATGACAGGGGCGGTCGGGGAGCTGTTTTTT
J gene: TRBJ2-2
V gene: TRBV28
D gene: TRBD1
clone size: .

CDR3 protein: CASSPSPPLSGDYNEQFF
CDR3 DNA: TGTGCCAGCAGCCCTAGCCCTCCCCTTAGCGGAGATTACAATGAGCAGTTCTTC
J gene: TRBJ2-1
V gene: TRBV11-2
D gene: .
clone size: .

CDR3 protein: CSVGLDSNTEAFF
CDR3 DNA: TGCAGCGTTGGTCTCGACAGTAACACTGAAGCTTTCTTT
J gene: TRBJ1-1
V gene: TRBV29-1
D gene: .
clone size: .

CDR3 protein: CASSLGHGRNQPQHF
CDR3 DNA: TGTGCCAGCAGCTTAGGACATGGGCGCAATCAGCCCCAGCATTTT
J gene: TRBJ1-5
V gene: TRBV11-3
D gene: .
clone size: .

CDR3 protein: CASSPGGAGSYGYTF
CDR3 DNA: TGTGCCAGCTCACCAGGGGGGGCAGGAAGCTATGGCTACACCTTC
J gene: TRBJ1-2
V gene: TRBV18
D gene: .
clone size: .

CDR3 protein: CASSGGGDSQGEAFF
CDR3 DNA: TGTGCCAGCAGCGGGGGAGGCGACTCGCAAGGTGAAGCTTTCTTT
J gene: TRBJ1-1
V gene: TRBV6-6
D gene: .
clone size: .

CDR3 protein: CASTKRPFSYEQYF
CDR3 DNA: TGTGCCAGCACAAAGCGGCCATTCTCCTACGAGCAGTACTTC
J gene: TRBJ2-7
V gene: TRBV27
D gene: .
clone size: once

CDR3 protein: CSVVHRKEYNEQFF
CDR3 DNA: TGCAGCGTTGTGCACAGAAAAGAATACAATGAGCAGTTCTTC
J gene: TRBJ2-1
V gene: TRBV29-1
D gene: .
clone size: few